The 16 T cell receptor beta chains reported below all come from one sample, sequenced in a study of regulatory T cells in long-lasting Graves disease. As to time point: persistent/refractory GD, antithyroid drugs over 5 years with positive TRAb. Preparation of the TCR library used RNA extracted from PBMCs. Through Arm-PCR of CDR3 regions and iRepertoire HTBI primers, TCR beta libraries were built. Each CDR3 protein gets one entry after TCRdb re-called the multiplex PCR reads with MiXCR. The data contain 430,000 or so distinct CDR3 sequences, over 20% of them singletons. Sequencing used peripheral blood mononuclear cells (PBMCs), obtained when the disease was refractory, from a patient treated with antithyroid drugs. These receptors all come from a female donor with Graves disease.

This clonotype came up a few times. V usage is TRBV15 and J usage is TRBJ2-7; 9 bases match TRBD2. The V segment lost 0 bases and the J segment 3 bases; nucleotides outside the gene matches: 6. CDR3 length: 16 amino acids. Germline-derived CDR1 and CDR2 are LNHNV and YYDKDF (reference sequence). The CDR3 sequence: CATSRDVSSGSYEQYF. In DNA form, the CDR3 reads TGTGCCACCAGCAGAGATGTGAGTAGCGGGAGCTACGAGCAGTACTTC.

The chain employs TRBV6-2 or TRBV6-3 and TRBJ2-7, with a weak D call TRBD2 (6 bases). V lost 2 bases to trimming and J lost 6 bases, with 20 bases between them. Germline V gives CDR1 MNHEY, CDR2 SVGEGT. The CDR3 is 16 residues long. CDR3 nucleotide sequence: TGTGCCAGCAGTTACCGAGGCATGGGCGGGAACGGCGAGCAGTACTTC. Translated, it gives CASSYRGMGGNGEQYF.

This clonotype was observed at least ten times. A junction boundary mismatches the germline segment, possibly from a read error. J is TRBJ2-7 and V is TRBV5-1; no reliable D call. The CDR3 spans 15 residues. Germline CDR1 reads SGHRS; CDR2 reads YFSETQ. The CDR3 sequence is CASSLGGSGAYEQYF. The DNA of the CDR3 is TGTGCCAGCAGCCTGGGTGGATCTGGGGCCTACGAGCAGTACTTC.

This clonotype showed up just a few times. V gene TRBV5-1 combines with J gene TRBJ2-6; perhaps D is TRBD1 or TRBD2 (6 bases each). Trimming pared 4 bases from V and 1 base from J, leaving 18 bases between. CDR1 SGHRS and CDR2 YFSETQ come from the germline V gene. The CDR3 length is 18 residues. DNA for the CDR3: TGCGCCAGCAGCAGGATGGGGGGCGCTTGGTCTGGGGCCAACGTCCTGACTTTC. Amino acids: CASSRMGGAWSGANVLTF. Drawing the rest from reference TRBV5-1 and TRBJ2-6, the complete variable domain is KAGVTQTPRYLIKTRGQQVTLSCSPISGHRSVSWYQQTPGQGLQFLFEYFSETQRNKGNFPGRFSGRQFSNSRSEMNVSTLELGDSALYLCASSRMGGAWSGANVLTFGAGSRLTVL.

This clonotype was seen repeatedly, ten times or more. This chain connects TRBV2 to TRBJ1-1; D is possibly TRBD1 (6 bases). Germline-derived CDR1 and CDR2 are SNHLY and FYNNEI. Trimming took 4 bases from V and 2 from J, leaving 11 bases between them. The CDR3 loop spans 14 amino acids. CDR3 bases: TGTGCCAGCAGTGTGACAGGCAAAAACACTGAAGCTTTCTTT. It codes for CASSVTGKNTEAFF.

The J gene is TRBJ2-2, the V gene TRBV30, with D possibly called TRBD1 or TRBD2 (5 bases each). CDR1 and CDR2 (germline): GTSNPN, SVGIG (reference sequence). The CDR3 has 13 residues. V was pared by 8 bases and J by 6 bases, with 16 bases between. The CDR3 is CARGNMQSGELFF. CDR3 nucleotides: TGTGCCCGGGGCAATATGCAGTCCGGGGAGCTGTTTTTT. The full variable domain, with the rest looked up from reference TRBV30 and TRBJ2-2, is SQTIHQWPATLVQPVGSPLSLECTVEGTSNPNLYWYRQAAGRGLQLLFYSVGIGQISSEVPQNLSASRPQDRQFILSSKKLLLSDSGFYLCARGNMQSGELFFGEGSRLTVL.

This clonotype was seen only a few times. The chain combines TRBV7-3 with TRBJ1-1; TRBD1 is a possible D gene (5 bases). V lost 2 bases, J lost 8 bases, and 15 bases lay in between. The CDR3 loop spans 14 amino acids. Germline lookup yields CDR1 SGHTA and CDR2 FQGTGA. CDR3 sequence: CASSLAGAAGEAFF. The CDR3 DNA follows: TGTGCCAGCAGCTTAGCCGGGGCCGCTGGAGAAGCTTTCTTT.

This clonotype was recorded at least ten times. The V and J genes are TRBV7-9 and TRBJ2-7; 7 bases are shared with TRBD2. V was pared by 5 bases and J by 7 bases, with 5 bases of the junction left unmatched. CDR3 length: 12 residues. Germline V gives CDR1 SEHNR, CDR2 FQNEAQ (reference sequence). The CDR3 region has the DNA TGTGCCAGCAGCCCCACCGGGGGGGAGCAGTACTTC. Its protein product is CASSPTGGEQYF. Complete variable domain (other parts from reference TRBV7-9 and TRBJ2-7): DTGVSQNPRHKITKRGQNVTFRCDPISEHNRLYWYRQTLGQGPEFLTYFQNEAQLEKSRLLSDRFSAERPKGSFSTLEIQRTEQGDSAMYLCASSPTGGEQYFGPGTRLTVT.

This clonotype was detected only a few times. One junction end does not reproduce the germline sequence, and a read error may be involved. The J gene is TRBJ2-7, the V gene TRBV28, with a tentative D call TRBD2 (5 bases). Germline-derived CDR1 and CDR2 are MDHEN and SYDVKM. This CDR3 spans 12 amino acids. The CDR3 nucleotides read TGTGCCGGCAGTTCGGGGTTTAACGAGCAGTACTTC. This encodes CAGSSGFNEQYF.

J is TRBJ2-3 and V is TRBV28, with D possibly called TRBD1 or TRBD2 (5 bases each). Trimming removed 7 bases at V and 0 bases at J, with 11 bases between. CDR1 and CDR2 (germline): MDHEN, SYDVKM. The CDR3 is 14 amino acids. The CDR3 protein is CASMSGQSTDTQYF. CDR3 coding DNA: TGTGCCAGCATGTCGGGGCAGAGCACAGATACGCAGTATTTT.

In its sample, this clonotype was seen many times. The chain carries TRBV30 and TRBJ2-7; TRBD1 agrees at 8 bases. The CDR3 totals 19 residues. V lost 1 base to trimming and J lost 3 bases; unmatched junction nucleotides: 20. Germline CDR1 is GTSNPN and CDR2 is SVGIG (reference sequence). The CDR3 bases are TGTGCCTGGAGTGCCCCCGGGACAGGTAGAGGTCGGACCTTCTACGAGCAGTACTTC. It translates to CAWSAPGTGRGRTFYEQYF.

This clonotype appeared many times. The V call is TRBV28, the J call TRBJ2-5, with TRBD1 matching over 8 bases. The ends lost 5 bases at V and 7 bases at J; junction bases unmatched: 6. The V gene's germline CDR1 is MDHEN and CDR2 SYDVKM. This CDR3 is built from 13 residues. The CDR3 is CASSGDQGATQYF. The CDR3 DNA is TGTGCCAGCAGTGGGGACCAGGGGGCGACCCAGTACTTC.

The chain links TRBV28 to TRBJ1-1; 12 nucleotides match TRBD1. The J segment lost 0 bases and the V segment lost 1 base, leaving 9 bases of the junction unmatched. There are 19 residues in the CDR3. Germline V gene sequence: CDR1 MDHEN, CDR2 SYDVKM. The CDR3 DNA sequence: TGTGCCAGCAGTTTATTTCTTGGGACAGGGGGCATCCTGAACACTGAAGCTTTCTTT. It encodes CASSLFLGTGGILNTEAFF.

Comments on this clonotype: One end of the junction does not line up with germline, which may come from a read error. The chain couples TRBV3-1 to TRBJ1-6; the D gene is possibly TRBD1 (6 bases). The CDR3 covers 15 residues. The V gene's germline CDR1 is LGHDT and CDR2 YNNKEL (reference sequence). DNA of the CDR3: TGTGGCAGCAGCCAATTGACAGGCGGGGATTCACCCCTCCACTTT. As protein: CGSSQLTGGDSPLHF.

The rearrangement uses TRBV6-5 and TRBJ2-7; a possible D gene is TRBD1 (5 bases). Germline CDR1 and CDR2: MNHEY and SVGAGI. The CDR3 length is 14 residues. Trimming pared 4 bases from V and 2 bases from J, leaving 12 bases between. This CDR3 reads CASSSPDRTYEQYF. In DNA form, the CDR3 reads TGTGCCAGCAGTTCTCCCGACAGAACCTACGAGCAGTACTTC.

This clonotype was recorded many times. The rearrangement links TRBV30 to TRBJ2-7, with 7 bases matching TRBD2. Germline CDR1 GTSNPN, CDR2 SVGIG (reference sequence). V gave up 1 base and J gave up 3 bases; unmatched junction bases: 6. CDR3 length equals 14 residues. The CDR3 loop reads CAWSGSGGDYEQYF. CDR3 nucleotides: TGTGCCTGGAGTGGGTCGGGGGGAGACTACGAGCAGTACTTC. The full variable domain, in which reference TRBV30 and TRBJ2-7 provide the parts outside the CDR3, is SQTIHQWPATLVQPVGSPLSLECTVEGTSNPNLYWYRQAAGRGLQLLFYSVGIGQISSEVPQNLSASRPQDRQFILSSKKLLLSDSGFYLCAWSGSGGDYEQYFGPGTRLTVT.